Listed below are T cell receptor beta chains from one sample, sequenced in a study of cytomegalovirus exposure and HLA in healthy donors. TCRdb keeps only in-frame clones here, not all; method: immunoSEQ multiplex PCR. The table lists approximately 230,000 clones, roughly nine tenths of them singletons, with around 12% in the top ten. The sample taken for sequencing was PBMCs. These receptors originate from a man between 18 and 29 years old in good health and CMV-seropositive. Each CDR3 is given with its conserved first and last residue. A D gene is named only where the DNA matches it firmly. The size field is filled for only some rows; it gives once, few, many or a size class.

v_call	j_call	d_call	clone_size	cdr3_aa	cdr3_nt
TRBV6-5	TRBJ1-5	-	-	CASSLGNINQPQHF	TGTGCCAGCAGTCTAGGTAACATCAATCAGCCCCAGCATTTT
TRBV5-5	TRBJ2-7	TRBD1	-	CASSTPGQGGRYYEQYF	TGTGCCAGCAGCACCCCGGGACAGGGAGGGAGATACTACGAGCAGTACTTC
TRBV27	TRBJ2-1	TRBD1	-	CASSSGTEIEQFF	TGTGCCAGCAGTTCCGGGACAGAAATTGAGCAGTTCTTC
TRBV4-1	TRBJ1-5	-	-	CASSQGQSSNQPQHF	TGCGCCAGCAGCCAAGGACAGAGTAGCAATCAGCCCCAGCATTTT
TRBV9	TRBJ1-1	-	-	CASSVDSSTEAFF	TGTGCCAGCAGCGTAGATTCGAGCACTGAAGCTTTCTTT
TRBV7-2	TRBJ1-2	TRBD1	-	CASSLRVDGQGGYTF	TGTGCCAGCAGCTTAAGGGTAGATGGACAGGGGGGCTACACCTTC
TRBV19	TRBJ2-3	-	-	CASSLCQSTDTQYF	TGTGCCAGTAGTCTATGTCAGTCCACAGATACGCAGTATTTT
TRBV11-2	TRBJ2-3	-	-	CASSLAAGSTDTQYF	TGTGCCAGCAGCTTAGCCGCGGGAAGCACAGATACGCAGTATTTT
TRBV5-5	TRBJ1-2	-	-	CASSLNSPLLYGYTF	TGTGCCAGCAGCTTGAACAGCCCCCTTCTCTATGGCTACACCTTC
TRBV5-1	TRBJ1-4	-	-	CASSLTATNEKLFF	TGCGCCAGCAGCTTGACAGCAACTAATGAAAAACTGTTTTTT
TRBV20-1	TRBJ1-1	-	few	CSAKEAGEAFF	TGCAGTGCTAAAGAAGCAGGCGAAGCTTTCTTT
TRBV28	TRBJ1-2	-	-	CASSITGLNYGYTF	TGTGCCAGCAGTATCACAGGCCTTAACTATGGCTACACCTTC
TRBV5-1	TRBJ2-1	TRBD2	once	CASSLAASGRANEQFF	TGCGCCAGCAGCTTGGCCGCTAGCGGGAGGGCTAATGAGCAGTTCTTC
TRBV7-7	TRBJ2-5	TRBD1	-	CASSLGTGWQTQYF	TGTGCCAGCAGCTTAGGGACAGGGTGGCAGACCCAGTACTTC
TRBV23-1	TRBJ2-7	-	-	CASSHWCGAGEQYF	TGCGCCAGCAGTCACTGGTGCGGCGCGGGCGAGCAGTACTTC
TRBV4-1	TRBJ2-3	TRBD2	-	CASSHPGLAGSVDTQYF	TGCGCCAGCAGCCACCCAGGACTAGCGGGGAGCGTAGATACGCAGTATTTT
TRBV7-6	TRBJ1-1	-	-	CASSLSFPGLGAFF	TGTGCCAGCAGCTTATCGTTTCCGGGGCTAGGGGCTTTCTTT
TRBV27	TRBJ2-7	-	-	CASSLSFTGWGEQYF	TGTGCCAGCAGTTTATCCTTCACCGGGTGGGGGGAGCAGTACTTC
TRBV5-6	TRBJ2-7	-	-	CASSLVTIGLRGEQYF	TGTGCCAGCAGCTTGGTCACCATCGGATTACGAGGAGAGCAGTACTTC
TRBV7-3	TRBJ2-5	-	-	CASSLLTSVDQETQYF	TGTGCCAGCAGCTTACTGACCAGCGTGGACCAAGAGACCCAGTACTTC
TRBV27	TRBJ2-7	-	-	CASSLRGQITYEQYF	TGTGCCAGCAGTTTGCGTGGACAGATTACCTACGAGCAGTACTTC
TRBV2	TRBJ1-1	-	-	CASSAQGNTEAFF	TGTGCCAGCAGTGCACAGGGTAACACTGAAGCTTTCTTT
TRBV28	TRBJ2-7	-	-	CASSLLGNEQYF	TGTGCCAGCAGTTTATTGGGGAACGAGCAGTACTTC
TRBV18	TRBJ2-3	-	-	CASSPERGDTQYF	TGTGCCAGCTCACCGGAGAGGGGTGATACGCAGTATTTT
TRBV11-3	TRBJ2-1	-	-	CASSPGLTGGDYNEQFF	TGTGCCAGCAGCCCCGGCCTGACGGGCGGGGATTACAATGAGCAGTTCTTC
TRBV6-5	TRBJ2-5	TRBD1	-	CASSPDRGETQYF	TGTGCCAGCAGTCCCGACAGGGGAGAGACCCAGTACTTC
TRBV19	TRBJ1-5	-	once	CASSSDSHSNQPQHF	TGTGCCAGTAGTTCGGACAGCCATAGCAATCAGCCCCAGCATTTT
TRBV5-1	TRBJ1-1	-	once	CASSRTREMNTEAFF	TGCGCCAGCAGCCGAACCAGGGAAATGAACACTGAAGCTTTCTTT
TRBV7-9	TRBJ2-3	TRBD2	-	CASSSRFSGSTDTQYF	TGTGCCAGCAGCTCCCGGTTTAGCGGGAGCACAGATACGCAGTATTTT
TRBV27	TRBJ1-1	TRBD1	-	CASSPQGGVEAFF	TGTGCCAGCAGTCCGCAGGGGGGCGTTGAAGCTTTCTTT
TRBV11-2	TRBJ2-2	-	-	CASSLGLRGTGELFF	TGTGCCAGCAGCTTAGGGCTTAGGGGGACCGGGGAGCTGTTTTTT
TRBV5-1	TRBJ1-4	-	-	CASSLGDISNEKLFF	TGCGCCAGCAGCTTGGGGGACATCTCAAATGAAAAACTGTTTTTT
TRBV27	TRBJ1-2	TRBD1	-	CASSPSGGHYGYTF	TGTGCCAGCAGTCCCTCAGGGGGACACTATGGCTACACCTTC
TRBV9	TRBJ1-5	-	-	CASSVGRAGQPQHF	TGTGCCAGCAGCGTTGGCAGGGCAGGTCAGCCCCAGCATTTT
TRBV30	TRBJ2-3	-	once	CAWSVGPSGTDTQYF	TGTGCCTGGAGTGTAGGACCGTCCGGCACAGATACGCAGTATTTT
TRBV9	TRBJ2-5	TRBD1	once	CASSQTGSTQETQYF	TGTGCCAGCAGCCAGACAGGGAGCACCCAAGAGACCCAGTACTTC
TRBV2	TRBJ2-1	TRBD2	-	CASSDPGLAGVYPVNEQFF	TGTGCCAGCAGTGATCCGGGACTAGCGGGAGTTTACCCCGTCAATGAGCAGTTCTTC
TRBV4-3	TRBJ1-3	-	-	CASSQEITVSGNTIYF	TGCGCCAGCAGCCAAGAAATCACAGTCTCTGGAAACACCATATATTTT
TRBV2	TRBJ2-1	-	once	CASSASTRDEQFF	TGTGCCAGCAGCGCCTCCACTAGAGATGAGCAGTTCTTC
TRBV5-1	TRBJ1-2	-	-	CASSLGARRGYRIYGYTF	TGCGCCAGCAGCTTGGGGGCGCGGAGGGGGTATCGAATCTATGGCTACACCTTC